This passage covers 19 T cell receptor beta chains from one sample sequenced in a study of blood T cell repertoires in COVID-19 (TCRdb year 2020). Libraries were constructed by the immunoSEQ multiplex PCR assay. In its TCRdb copy, this immuneACCESS table keeps in-frame sequences only and misses some clones. Where compared with another copy, unresolved V genes explain less than half of these, and the others have no known cause. The sample includes a few hundred thousand clones, with approximately 78% observed a single time. The top ten hold about 5% of the sample. Material for sequencing was PBMCs or T cells enriched from blood (not recorded which). Receptors originate from a man aged 35 to 55 who had been exposed to COVID-19.

The V gene is TRBV29-1, the J gene TRBJ1-1; D might be TRBD1 (5 bases). The CDR3 contains 15 residues. V was clipped by 1 base and J by 3 bases, with 15 bases between them. The V gene's germline CDR1 is SQVTM and CDR2 ANQGSEA. In DNA, the CDR3 is TGCAGCGTTGAAGGGGGGAGGAGGAGCCACACTGAAGCTTTCTTT. Its translation is CSVEGGRRSHTEAFF.

CDR3 sequence: CASSDRQGRKLFF. CDR3 nucleotide sequence: TGTGCCAGCAGCGATCGACAGGGCCGAAAACTGTTTTTT. The chain links TRBV6-5 to TRBJ1-4, with 7 bases identical to TRBD1. The CDR3 totals 13 residues. Germline lookup yields CDR1 MNHEY and CDR2 SVGAGI. Germline trimming cut 6 bases from V and 10 bases from J; bases unmatched to any gene: 8.

This clone turned up a few times. This chain links TRBV5-1 with TRBJ2-5; D unclear. Germline CDR1 SGHRS, CDR2 YFSETQ. The CDR3 contains 13 residues. V lost 3 bases to trimming and J lost 5 bases, with 11 bases between them. The CDR3 region is CASSSPPEETQYF. CDR3 nucleotides: TGCGCCAGCAGCTCCCCTCCTGAGGAGACCCAGTACTTC.

The chain has TRBV6-5 and TRBJ2-1; TRBD2 might be the D (5 bases). This CDR3 region has 16 residues. The germline gives CDR1 MNHEY, CDR2 SVGAGI. V shed 2 bases and J shed 0 bases, with 11 bases lying between them. The CDR3 protein is CASSYEGSSSYNEQFF. In nucleotides, the CDR3 is TGTGCCAGCAGTTACGAGGGTAGTAGCTCCTACAATGAGCAGTTCTTC.

The chain links TRBV15 to TRBJ2-7; weak D call: TRBD1 (5 bases). V was trimmed by 8 bases and J by 4 bases, leaving 15 bases between them. In germline, CDR1 is LNHNV, CDR2 YYDKDF (reference sequence). This CDR3 contains 13 residues. The CDR3: CATGRDRGYEQYF. The DNA of the CDR3 is TGTGCCACCGGTAGGGATAGGGGATACGAGCAGTACTTC.

The rearrangement uses TRBV5-5 and TRBJ2-7; D is perhaps TRBD1 (5 bases). V dropped 4 bases and J dropped 4 bases, with 9 bases sitting between them. CDR1 and CDR2 from the germline V gene are SGHKS and YYEKEE (reference sequence). CDR3 length equals 12 residues. CDR3 DNA: TGTGCCAGCAGCCCGCAGGGTTACGAGCAGTACTTC. It codes for CASSPQGYEQYF.

This rearrangement joins TRBV3-1 (or the pseudogene TRBV3-2) to TRBJ2-7; possible D gene TRBD1, 6 bases. The CDR3 is 17 amino acids. Trimming removed 3 bases from V and 0 bases from J, with 18 bases in between. Germline V gene lookup returns CDR1 LGHDT and CDR2 YNNKEL (reference sequence). CDR3: CASSHPKGRTDSYEQYF. The DNA for the CDR3 is TGTGCCAGCAGCCATCCGAAGGGTCGGACAGACTCCTACGAGCAGTACTTC.

This sequence joins TRBV3-1 (or the pseudogene TRBV3-2) and TRBJ2-3; D not resolved. The CDR3 runs to 14 residues. Trimming took 1 base from V and 2 from J, leaving 7 bases between them. CDR1 and CDR2 from the germline V gene are LGHDT and YNNKEL (reference sequence). For the CDR3, the DNA is TGTGCCAGCAGCCAAGTGGGCCTCACAGATACGCAGTATTTT. Its protein product is CASSQVGLTDTQYF.

Only a few counts were recorded for this clone. The genes are TRBV18 and TRBJ1-1, with D possibly being TRBD1 (5 bases). This CDR3 is 15 amino acids long. Germline V lookup: CDR1 KGHSH, CDR2 LQKENI. V shed 4 bases and J shed 6 bases, with 18 bases lying between them. Written as DNA, the CDR3 is TGTGCCAGCTCACTTAGGTCTAGGGGCCTGGCTGAAGCTTTCTTT. Its translation is CASSLRSRGLAEAFF.

V is TRBV5-6 and J is TRBJ2-7, with 10 bases that match TRBD1. This CDR3 spans 16 amino acids. The germline CDR1 and CDR2 sequences are SGHDT and YYEEEE. The V and J ends lost 4 bases and 4 bases, in that order; junction bases with no gene match: 11. The CDR3 region has the DNA TGTGCCAGCAGCCCCCGATTTGACAGGGGGCTTTACGAGCAGTACTTC. As protein: CASSPRFDRGLYEQYF.

The chain recombines TRBV29-1 with TRBJ2-7, with D possibly matching TRBD1 (6 bases). The V end was cut by 0 bases, the J end by 1 base, with 16 bases between. Germline V lookup: CDR1 SQVTM, CDR2 ANQGSEA. The CDR3 has 16 residues. The CDR3 loop is CSVEEYETGRSYEQYF. CDR3 DNA sequence: TGCAGCGTTGAAGAATACGAGACAGGCCGATCCTACGAGCAGTACTTC.

This clone was recorded a few times. The chain couples TRBV19 to TRBJ2-3; maybe TRBD1 (6 bases). This CDR3 spans 14 amino acids. Germline assignment: CDR1 LNHDA and CDR2 SQIVND (reference sequence). The V gene lost 3 bases and the J gene lost 0 bases, with 7 bases spanning the gap. Here the CDR3 reads CASSMGHSTDTQYF. CDR3 DNA sequence: TGTGCCAGTAGTATGGGACACAGCACAGATACGCAGTATTTT.

This clone was found a few times. The chain couples TRBV19 to TRBJ1-1, with D perhaps TRBD1 (5 bases). V lost 4 bases and J 4 bases, leaving 13 bases between the germline ends. Germline CDR1 reads LNHDA; CDR2 reads SQIVND (reference sequence). The CDR3 loop spans 14 amino acids. This CDR3 is CASSTQGGFTEAFF. CDR3 bases: TGTGCCAGTAGTACGCAGGGAGGGTTCACTGAAGCTTTCTTT.

The V call is TRBV10-2, the J call TRBJ2-1; D may be TRBD2 (6 bases). Trimming took off 6 bases at V and 8 bases at J, with 23 bases between the two ends. The germline gives CDR1 WSHSY, CDR2 SAAADI. There are 16 residues in the CDR3. The CDR3 protein is CASSSQWERARDEQFF. DNA for the CDR3: TGCGCCAGCAGCTCTCAGTGGGAGCGGGCCCGGGATGAGCAGTTCTTC.

The genes are TRBV24-1 and TRBJ2-3; 7 positions agree with TRBD1. V lost 9 bases to trimming and J lost 5 bases; unmatched junction nucleotides: 16. The length of the CDR3 is 16 residues. Per germline, CDR1 KGHDR and CDR2 SFDVKD. The CDR3 bases are TGTGCCACCGGCCCAGGGGGTCCTAGGAAGGGAGATACGCAGTATTTT. This sequence encodes CATGPGGPRKGDTQYF.

This clone was picked up one time. The chain carries TRBV6-2 or TRBV6-3 and TRBJ2-7; TRBD1 is a possible D gene (6 bases). The V end lost 5 bases, the J end lost 3 bases, and 17 bases lay between the germline ends. The V gene's germline CDR1 is MNHEY and CDR2 SVGEGT. The CDR3 has 15 amino acids. CDR3 loop: CASSDIRDTLYEQYF. CDR3 sequence (DNA): TGTGCCAGCAGTGACATAAGGGACACACTCTACGAGCAGTACTTC.

This chain connects TRBV3-1 (or the pseudogene TRBV3-2) to TRBJ2-7, with 8 nucleotides matching TRBD2. There are 14 residues in the CDR3. Trimming cost V 4 bases and J 5 bases; bases outside gene matches: 7. Germline CDR1 LGHDT, CDR2 YNNKEL (reference sequence). CDR3 sequence (DNA): TGTGCCAGCAGCCTCGGAGCGGGAGTTAACGAGCAGTACTTC. This encodes CASSLGAGVNEQYF.

This chain uses TRBV19 with TRBJ1-2; 8 bases fit TRBD1. The germline gives CDR1 LNHDA, CDR2 SQIVND (reference sequence). CDR3 length: 14 residues. The trim removed 10 bases at V and 8 bases at J, leaving 15 bases unmatched. This CDR3 reads CATRWGQDSRGYTF. DNA of the CDR3: TGTGCCACCCGGTGGGGACAGGACTCGCGAGGCTACACCTTC.

This clone has a handful of counts. The chain is built from TRBV29-1 and TRBJ1-2; D might be TRBD1 (6 bases). Trimming took off 4 bases at V and 0 bases at J, with 12 bases between the two ends. CDR1 is SQVTM, CDR2 ANQGSEA, per germline. This CDR3 has 14 amino acids. CDR3 sequence (DNA): TGCAGCGTTGTCGGGAGGGGGGCTAACTATGGCTACACCTTC. This codes for CSVVGRGANYGYTF.